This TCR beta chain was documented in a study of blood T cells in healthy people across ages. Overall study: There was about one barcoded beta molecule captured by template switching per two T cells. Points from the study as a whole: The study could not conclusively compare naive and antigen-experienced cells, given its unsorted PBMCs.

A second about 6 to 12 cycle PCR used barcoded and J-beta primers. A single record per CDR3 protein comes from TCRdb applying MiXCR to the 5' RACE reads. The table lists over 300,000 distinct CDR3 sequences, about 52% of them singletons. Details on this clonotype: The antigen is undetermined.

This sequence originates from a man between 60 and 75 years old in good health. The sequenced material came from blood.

CDR3 region: CASFRQGEETQYF. Here the CDR3 DNA reads TGTGCCAGCTTTAGGCAGGGGGAGGAGACCCAGTACTTC. The V and J genes are TRBV3-1 and TRBJ2-5; 7 nucleotides match TRBD1. J gave up 5 bases and V 8 bases, and 8 bases lay outside the gene matches. The germline CDR1 and CDR2 sequences are LGHDT and YNNKEL (reference sequence). This CDR3 region has 13 residues.